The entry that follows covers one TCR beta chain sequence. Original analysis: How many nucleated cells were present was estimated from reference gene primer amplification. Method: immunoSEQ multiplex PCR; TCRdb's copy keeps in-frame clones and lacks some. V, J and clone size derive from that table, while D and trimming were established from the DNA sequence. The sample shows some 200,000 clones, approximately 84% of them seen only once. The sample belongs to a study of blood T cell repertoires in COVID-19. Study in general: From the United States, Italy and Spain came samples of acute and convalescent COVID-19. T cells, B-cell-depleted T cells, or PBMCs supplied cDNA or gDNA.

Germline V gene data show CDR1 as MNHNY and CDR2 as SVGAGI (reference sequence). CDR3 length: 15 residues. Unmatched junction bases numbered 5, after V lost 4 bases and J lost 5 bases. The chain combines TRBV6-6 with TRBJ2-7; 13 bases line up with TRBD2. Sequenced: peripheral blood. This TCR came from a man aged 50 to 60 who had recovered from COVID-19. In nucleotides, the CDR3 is TGTGCCAGCAGTTCTGGGACTAGCGGGACGAACGAGCAGTACTTC. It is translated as CASSSGTSGTNEQYF.